These 22 T cell receptor beta chains were sequenced from one sample in a study of read filtering for tumor transcriptome and immune sequencing. From about 0.4 ug of RNA, a library with molecular barcoded alpha/delta and beta/gamma adaptors was made. Each CDR3 protein is one row after TCRdb ran MiXCR on the reads. Here the sample spans approximately 93,000 distinct CDR3 sequences, roughly 21% being singletons. The sequencing sample was made of a population of CD138-negative cells sorted from bone marrow. The receptors derive from a donor aged 40 or over with multiple myeloma.

This clonotype was found many times. The chain is built from TRBV14 and TRBJ2-1; D is perhaps TRBD1 or TRBD2 (5 bases each). This CDR3 is 16 amino acids long. V lost 1 base, J lost 2 bases, and 12 bases lay in between. The germline V gene has CDR1 SGHDN and CDR2 FVKESK. The CDR3 bases are TGTGCCAGCAGCCAAGGAGTACCGGGACCCTACAATGAGCAGTTCTTC. The encoded protein is CASSQGVPGPYNEQFF.

There are many counts of this clonotype. The chain has TRBV12-3 or TRBV12-4 and TRBJ1-1, with D unresolved. The CDR3 consists of 14 residues. The V gene lost 3 bases and the J gene lost 0 bases, with 8 bases spanning the gap. The chain's CDR3 is CASSLTYLNTEAFF. The CDR3 DNA is TGTGCCAGCAGTTTGACTTACTTGAACACTGAAGCTTTCTTT.

In the case of this clonotype: A much larger clone differs from this one at a single base, so this may be a read error. The V call is TRBV5-1, the J call TRBJ2-7; D is unclear. V was pared by 5 bases and J by 1 base, with 13 bases between. The germline V gene has CDR1 SGHRS and CDR2 YFSETQ. CDR3 length: 14 residues. The CDR3 DNA is TGCGCCAGCAGAAGACGGAGAGATTCCTACGAGCAGTACTTC. Its translation is CASRRRRDSYEQYF.

This clonotype was observed at least ten times. The chain carries TRBV28 and TRBJ1-6; the D is unclear. CDR1 is MDHEN and CDR2 is SYDVKM in the germline V gene. Deletions cut 5 bases from V and 12 bases from J, with 14 bases between. CDR3 length equals 13 residues. The CDR3 DNA follows: TGTGCCAGCAGTCCCGGGTTTTTGGGACCCCTCCACTTT. This encodes CASSPGFLGPLHF.

Only a few counts were recorded for this clonotype. This chain connects TRBV28 to TRBJ1-5; the D is unclear. The CDR3 sequence is 14 residues long. The V end lost 4 bases, the J end lost 4 bases, and 11 bases lay between the germline ends. Germline V gene sequence: CDR1 MDHEN, CDR2 SYDVKM. The DNA for the CDR3 is TGTGCCAGCAGTTCGCGGCGTGCTAATCAGCCCCAGCATTTT. Amino acid sequence: CASSSRRANQPQHF.

The chain combines TRBV2 with TRBJ1-1; TRBD1 is a possible D gene (6 bases). V was trimmed by 8 bases and J by 4 bases, leaving 14 bases between them. CDR1 SNHLY and CDR2 FYNNEI come from the germline V gene. This CDR3 region has 13 residues. The CDR3 region is CASDQGMITEAFF. CDR3 sequence (DNA): TGTGCCAGCGATCAGGGGATGATCACTGAAGCTTTCTTT.

This clonotype was found a few times. The chain uses TRBV5-1 and TRBJ2-3; 10 bases agree with TRBD2. Looked up from germline, CDR1 is SGHRS and CDR2 is YFSETQ. This CDR3 is built from 18 residues. V lost 0 bases, J lost 4 bases, and 11 bases stayed unmatched. CDR3 DNA: TGCGCCAGCAGCTTGGGCGGGCTAGCGGGGGCTAGGGCAGATACGCAGTATTTT. This encodes CASSLGGLAGARADTQYF.

This clonotype was found many times. V and J are TRBV7-2 and TRBJ1-4; D remains unclear. Germline lookup yields CDR1 SGHTA and CDR2 FQGNSA. The CDR3 loop spans 15 amino acids. V was pared by 1 base and J by 8 bases, with 14 bases between. The CDR3 is CASSLGDGPWEKLFF. The CDR3 DNA reads TGTGCCAGCAGCTTAGGGGATGGGCCGTGGGAAAAACTGTTTTTT.

At least ten counts were recorded for this clonotype. The chain links TRBV7-2 to TRBJ1-5, with TRBD1 as a possible D gene (5 bases). Germline CDR1 reads SGHTA; CDR2 reads FQGNSA. The CDR3 is 14 residues long. V lost 5 bases and J 3 bases, leaving 11 bases between the germline ends. The CDR3 region has the DNA TGTGCCAGCAGCCGAGACAGTTCCAATCAGCCCCAGCATTTT. This sequence encodes CASSRDSSNQPQHF. Based on the CDR3 plus reference TRBV7-2 and TRBJ1-5, the full variable domain is GAGVSQSPSNKVTEKGKDVELRCDPISGHTALYWYRQSLGQGLEFLIYFQGNSAPDKSGLPSDRFSAERTGGSVSTLTIQRTQQEDSAVYLCASSRDSSNQPQHFGDGTRLSIL.

As concerns this clonotype: Given the absence of the conserved phenylalanine or tryptophan at the CDR3 end, a read error is likely. The J gene is TRBJ2-5, the V gene TRBV5-1; 16 positions match TRBD2. The germline CDR1 and CDR2 sequences are SGHRS and YFSETQ. Germline trimming cut 0 bases from V and 5 bases from J; bases unmatched to any gene: 10. The CDR3 runs to 19 residues. The CDR3 loop reads CASSLVGLAGGPRQETQYS. In DNA, the CDR3 is TGCGCCAGCAGCTTGGTGGGACTAGCGGGGGGGCCACGCCAGGAGACCCAGTACTCC.

This clonotype was observed at least ten times. The V and J genes are TRBV11-3 and TRBJ2-7; a possible D gene is TRBD1 (6 bases). Trimming cost V 6 bases and J 4 bases, with 22 bases left between them. CDR1 is SGHNT, CDR2 YENEEA, per germline. The CDR3 sequence is 16 residues long. The CDR3 protein is CASSLPKRSQGYEQYF. CDR3 in DNA: TGTGCCAGCAGTTTACCCAAGAGAAGCCAGGGGTACGAGCAGTACTTC.

This clonotype came up many times. This chain links TRBV6-5 with TRBJ1-1; the D gene is possibly TRBD1 (6 bases). V gave up 7 bases and J gave up 0 bases, with 18 bases separating them. The germline CDR1 and CDR2 sequences are MNHEY and SVGAGI. CDR3 length equals 16 residues. The CDR3 region is CASNLMGASMNTEAFF. The CDR3 DNA is TGTGCCAGCAACTTAATGGGGGCTTCTATGAACACTGAAGCTTTCTTT.

This clonotype was detected ten times or more. This chain joins TRBV29-1 and TRBJ1-1, with D possibly being TRBD1 (6 bases). CDR3 length: 12 residues. The V and J ends lost 7 bases and 7 bases respectively, with 16 bases between them. Germline CDR1 is SQVTM and CDR2 is ANQGSEA. The CDR3, as DNA: TGCAGCGCCCAGCGGACAGCATATGAAGCTTTCTTT. Encoded protein: CSAQRTAYEAFF.

This clonotype was counted only a few times. This may arise from a read error, as a much more abundant clone is one base away. V is TRBV2 and J is TRBJ2-1, with a tentative D call TRBD2 (5 bases). The CDR3 is 14 amino acids. V dropped 6 bases and J dropped 7 bases, with 16 bases sitting between them. Germline CDR1 and CDR2: SNHLY and FYNNEI. The CDR3 nucleotides read TGTGCCAGCAGAAGGCGGGTGGGCCCGAATGAGCAGTTCTTC. This encodes CASRRRVGPNEQFF. Variable domain in full (rest from reference TRBV2 and TRBJ2-1): EPEVTQTPSHQVTQMGQEVILRCVPISNHLYFYWYRQILGQKVEFLVSFYNNEISEKSEIFDDQFSVERPDGSNFTLKIRSTKLEDSAMYFCASRRRVGPNEQFFGPGTRLTVL.

The chain recombines TRBV7-2 with TRBJ1-3; D is undetermined. In germline, CDR1 is SGHTA, CDR2 FQGNSA. The CDR3 is 15 residues long. With 1 base removed from V and 4 bases from J, the gap between germline ends came to 11 bases. The CDR3 sequence: CASSLDRSSGNTIYF. CDR3 in DNA: TGTGCCAGCAGCTTAGATCGCAGTTCGGGAAACACCATATATTTT.

This clonotype has only one observation. A read error is possible here, since a much larger clone lies one base away. This chain joins TRBV2 and TRBJ2-3; 11 bases match TRBD2. CDR3 length: 16 amino acids. The junction had 9 bases not matched to a gene; V was cut back by 6 bases and J by 4 bases. Germline V CDR1 and CDR2: SNHLY, FYNNEI. The CDR3 nucleotides read TGTGCCAGCAGCGAGGGGACTAGCGGATACGCAGATACGCAGTATTTT. The encoded protein is CASSEGTSGYADTQYF.

There are many counts of this clonotype. The chain couples TRBV28 to TRBJ2-5; the match to TRBD2 covers 9 bases. Germline CDR1 MDHEN, CDR2 SYDVKM. The CDR3 has 15 amino acids. V lost 5 bases and J lost 3; bases outside the gene matches: 7. DNA for the CDR3: TGTGCCAGCAGTACTAGACTAGCGGATAAAGAGACCCAGTACTTC. Translation: CASSTRLADKETQYF.

This clonotype was counted only a few times. The chain joins TRBV19 to TRBJ1-1; D not resolved. The CDR3 spans 13 residues. Germline loops: CDR1 LNHDA, CDR2 SQIVND (reference sequence). Trimming removed 6 bases at V and 6 bases at J, with 14 bases between. The CDR3 DNA is TGTGCCAGTAGCCCGCTGTTTAGCCCTGAAGCTTTCTTT. As protein: CASSPLFSPEAFF.

This clonotype appeared many times. A junction end diverges from the germline sequence, so it may reflect a read error. The V and J genes are TRBV18 and TRBJ1-1; the D gene is possibly TRBD1 (5 bases). The CDR3 is made up of 13 amino acids. CDR1 and CDR2 from the germline V gene are KGHSH and LQKENI. Here the CDR3 reads CASSPFGRDERLF. As DNA, the CDR3 is TGTGCCAGCTCACCATTCGGCCGGGACGAGCGACTCTTT. The complete variable domain, with remaining parts taken from reference TRBV18 and TRBJ1-1, reads NAGVMQNPRHLVRRRGQEARLRCSPMKGHSHVYWYRQLPEEGLKFMVYLQKENIIDESGMPKERFSAEFPKEGPSILRIQQVVRGDSAAYFCASSPFGRDERLFGQGTRLTVV.

In regard to this clonotype: At one of its ends the junction is not consistent with the germline gene, which may arise from a read error. The V gene is TRBV7-3, the J gene TRBJ1-6, with D tentatively TRBD1 (6 bases). Germline CDR1 SGHTA, CDR2 FQGTGA. The CDR3 has 14 amino acids. The CDR3 bases are TGTGCCATCAGCTTAACAGGGAACAATTCACCCCTCCACTTT. This encodes CAISLTGNNSPLHF.

This clonotype was observed a few times. This chain uses TRBV7-3 with TRBJ1-2, with D possibly matching TRBD1 (6 bases). Deletions cut 2 bases from V and 8 bases from J, with 15 bases between. Germline V lookup: CDR1 SGHTA, CDR2 FQGTGA. The CDR3 extends over 14 amino acids. The CDR3: CASSLEGGRTGYTF. The CDR3 DNA reads as TGTGCCAGCAGCTTAGAGGGGGGTCGCACCGGCTACACCTTC.

This clonotype was observed at least ten times. The J gene is TRBJ2-6, the V gene TRBV7-9; 9 nucleotides agree with TRBD1. The CDR3 totals 19 residues. In germline, CDR1 is SEHNR, CDR2 FQNEAQ (reference sequence). V was pared by 0 bases and J by 0 bases, with 6 bases of the junction left unmatched. The DNA of the CDR3 is TGTGCCAGCAGCTTAGCAACCGGGACAGGGCGCTCTGGGGCCAACGTCCTGACTTTC. It specifies CASSLATGTGRSGANVLTF.